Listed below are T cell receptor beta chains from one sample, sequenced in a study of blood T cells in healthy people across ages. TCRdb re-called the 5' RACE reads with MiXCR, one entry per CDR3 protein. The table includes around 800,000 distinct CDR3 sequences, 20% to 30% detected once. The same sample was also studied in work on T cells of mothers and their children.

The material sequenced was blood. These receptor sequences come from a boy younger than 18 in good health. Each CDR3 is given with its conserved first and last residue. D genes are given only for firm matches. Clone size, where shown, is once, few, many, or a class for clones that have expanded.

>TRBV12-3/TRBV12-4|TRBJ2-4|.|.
CASSLIAVKNIQYF
TGTGCCAGCAGTTTAATAGCAGTCAAAAACATTCAGTACTTC
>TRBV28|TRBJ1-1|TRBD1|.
CTSSDRVYTEAFF
TGTACCAGCAGTGACAGGGTGTACACTGAAGCTTTCTTT
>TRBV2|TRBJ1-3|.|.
CASSEARGNTIYF
TGTGCCAGCAGTGAAGCGCGTGGAAACACCATATATTTT
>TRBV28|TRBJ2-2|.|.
CASRRGRERNTGELFF
TGTGCCAGCAGGCGAGGGAGAGAAAGGAACACCGGGGAGCTGTTTTTT
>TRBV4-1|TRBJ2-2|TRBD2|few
CASSQGASGVRGTGELFF
TGCGCCAGCAGCCAAGGGGCTAGCGGGGTCCGGGGCACCGGGGAGCTGTTTTTT
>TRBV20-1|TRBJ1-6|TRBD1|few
CSARIGGRSPLHF
TGCAGTGCTAGAATAGGGGGCAGGTCACCCCTCCACTTT
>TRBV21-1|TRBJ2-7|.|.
CASRMTVQSLEPLYEQYF
TGTGCCAGCAGAATGACAGTCCAATCCCTGGAGCCTCTCTACGAGCAGTACTTC
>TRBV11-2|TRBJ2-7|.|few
CASSLPAMEQYF
TGTGCCAGCAGCCTGCCAGCGATGGAGCAGTACTTC
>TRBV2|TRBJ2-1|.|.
CASNQYPLSSYNEQFF
TGTGCCAGCAACCAGTACCCACTTAGCTCCTACAATGAGCAGTTCTTC
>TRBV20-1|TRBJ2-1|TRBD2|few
CSARDSGGPSNEQFF
TGCAGTGCTAGAGATAGCGGGGGCCCGAGCAATGAGCAGTTCTTC
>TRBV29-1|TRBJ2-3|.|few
CSVESTGTDTQYF
TGCAGCGTTGAATCTACTGGCACAGATACGCAGTATTTT
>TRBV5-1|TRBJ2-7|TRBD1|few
CASSSSKGAFPYEQYF
TGCGCCAGCAGCTCCTCAAAGGGGGCCTTCCCCTACGAGCAGTACTTC
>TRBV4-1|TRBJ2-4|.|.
CASSQDQRNIQYF
TGCGCCAGCAGCCAAGATCAGAGGAACATTCAGTACTTC
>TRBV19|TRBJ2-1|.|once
CASSMSGEGGYNEQFF
TGTGCCAGTAGTATGTCGGGGGAGGGGGGATACAATGAGCAGTTCTTC
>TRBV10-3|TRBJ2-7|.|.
CAISGVGTDEQYF
TGTGCCATCAGTGGGGTGGGGACCGACGAGCAGTACTTC
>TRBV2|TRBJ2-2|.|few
CASRQEAGPGELFF
TGTGCCAGTAGACAAGAGGCAGGACCCGGGGAGCTGTTTTTT
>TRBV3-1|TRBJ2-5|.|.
CASSQGPHPQETQYF
TGTGCCAGCAGCCAAGGACCCCACCCCCAAGAGACCCAGTACTTC
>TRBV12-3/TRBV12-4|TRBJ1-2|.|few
CASSSPGHGYTF
TGTGCCAGCAGTTCCCCAGGGCATGGCTACACCTTC
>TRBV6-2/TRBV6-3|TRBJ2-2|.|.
CASIEGGAGRELFF
TGTGCCAGCATCGAAGGGGGAGCCGGGAGGGAGCTGTTTTTT
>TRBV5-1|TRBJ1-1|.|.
CASSEGRAIFLDTEAFF
TGCGCCAGCAGCGAAGGGAGAGCTATTTTTCTGGACACTGAAGCTTTCTTT
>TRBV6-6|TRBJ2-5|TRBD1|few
CASSQTGTAEATQYF
TGTGCCAGCTCCCAGACCGGGACAGCCGAGGCGACCCAGTACTTC
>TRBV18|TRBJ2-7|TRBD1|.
CASSQPGQGGDEQYF
TGTGCCAGCTCACAACCTGGACAGGGTGGCGACGAGCAGTACTTC
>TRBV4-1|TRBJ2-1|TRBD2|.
CASSQGGLSGGSWGNEQFF
TGCGCCAGCAGCCAAGGGGGACTTAGCGGGGGGTCATGGGGCAATGAGCAGTTCTTC
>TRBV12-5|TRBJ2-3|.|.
CASGFPRTADTQYF
TGTGCTAGTGGTTTTCCGAGGACCGCAGATACGCAGTATTTT